This T cell receptor beta chain was identified in a study of blood T cell repertoires in COVID-19. Germline V gene lookup returns CDR1 LNHDA and CDR2 SQIVND (reference sequence). V was shortened by 3 bases and J by 7 bases, with 9 bases between the two germline ends. The CDR3 is made up of 13 amino acids. The table came from immunoSEQ multiplex PCR; TCRdb's copy has only in-frame clones and leaves some out. The table lists a few hundred thousand clones, less than 90% of them singletons. The genes are TRBV19 and TRBJ1-4; no clear D gene. The source material was PBMCs or T cells enriched from blood (not recorded which). This receptor was identified in a woman aged 25-40 years who had recovered from COVID-19. DNA for the CDR3: TGTGCCAGTAGTATTGGGCAGCTTGAAAAACTGTTTTTT. Translation: CASSIGQLEKLFF.